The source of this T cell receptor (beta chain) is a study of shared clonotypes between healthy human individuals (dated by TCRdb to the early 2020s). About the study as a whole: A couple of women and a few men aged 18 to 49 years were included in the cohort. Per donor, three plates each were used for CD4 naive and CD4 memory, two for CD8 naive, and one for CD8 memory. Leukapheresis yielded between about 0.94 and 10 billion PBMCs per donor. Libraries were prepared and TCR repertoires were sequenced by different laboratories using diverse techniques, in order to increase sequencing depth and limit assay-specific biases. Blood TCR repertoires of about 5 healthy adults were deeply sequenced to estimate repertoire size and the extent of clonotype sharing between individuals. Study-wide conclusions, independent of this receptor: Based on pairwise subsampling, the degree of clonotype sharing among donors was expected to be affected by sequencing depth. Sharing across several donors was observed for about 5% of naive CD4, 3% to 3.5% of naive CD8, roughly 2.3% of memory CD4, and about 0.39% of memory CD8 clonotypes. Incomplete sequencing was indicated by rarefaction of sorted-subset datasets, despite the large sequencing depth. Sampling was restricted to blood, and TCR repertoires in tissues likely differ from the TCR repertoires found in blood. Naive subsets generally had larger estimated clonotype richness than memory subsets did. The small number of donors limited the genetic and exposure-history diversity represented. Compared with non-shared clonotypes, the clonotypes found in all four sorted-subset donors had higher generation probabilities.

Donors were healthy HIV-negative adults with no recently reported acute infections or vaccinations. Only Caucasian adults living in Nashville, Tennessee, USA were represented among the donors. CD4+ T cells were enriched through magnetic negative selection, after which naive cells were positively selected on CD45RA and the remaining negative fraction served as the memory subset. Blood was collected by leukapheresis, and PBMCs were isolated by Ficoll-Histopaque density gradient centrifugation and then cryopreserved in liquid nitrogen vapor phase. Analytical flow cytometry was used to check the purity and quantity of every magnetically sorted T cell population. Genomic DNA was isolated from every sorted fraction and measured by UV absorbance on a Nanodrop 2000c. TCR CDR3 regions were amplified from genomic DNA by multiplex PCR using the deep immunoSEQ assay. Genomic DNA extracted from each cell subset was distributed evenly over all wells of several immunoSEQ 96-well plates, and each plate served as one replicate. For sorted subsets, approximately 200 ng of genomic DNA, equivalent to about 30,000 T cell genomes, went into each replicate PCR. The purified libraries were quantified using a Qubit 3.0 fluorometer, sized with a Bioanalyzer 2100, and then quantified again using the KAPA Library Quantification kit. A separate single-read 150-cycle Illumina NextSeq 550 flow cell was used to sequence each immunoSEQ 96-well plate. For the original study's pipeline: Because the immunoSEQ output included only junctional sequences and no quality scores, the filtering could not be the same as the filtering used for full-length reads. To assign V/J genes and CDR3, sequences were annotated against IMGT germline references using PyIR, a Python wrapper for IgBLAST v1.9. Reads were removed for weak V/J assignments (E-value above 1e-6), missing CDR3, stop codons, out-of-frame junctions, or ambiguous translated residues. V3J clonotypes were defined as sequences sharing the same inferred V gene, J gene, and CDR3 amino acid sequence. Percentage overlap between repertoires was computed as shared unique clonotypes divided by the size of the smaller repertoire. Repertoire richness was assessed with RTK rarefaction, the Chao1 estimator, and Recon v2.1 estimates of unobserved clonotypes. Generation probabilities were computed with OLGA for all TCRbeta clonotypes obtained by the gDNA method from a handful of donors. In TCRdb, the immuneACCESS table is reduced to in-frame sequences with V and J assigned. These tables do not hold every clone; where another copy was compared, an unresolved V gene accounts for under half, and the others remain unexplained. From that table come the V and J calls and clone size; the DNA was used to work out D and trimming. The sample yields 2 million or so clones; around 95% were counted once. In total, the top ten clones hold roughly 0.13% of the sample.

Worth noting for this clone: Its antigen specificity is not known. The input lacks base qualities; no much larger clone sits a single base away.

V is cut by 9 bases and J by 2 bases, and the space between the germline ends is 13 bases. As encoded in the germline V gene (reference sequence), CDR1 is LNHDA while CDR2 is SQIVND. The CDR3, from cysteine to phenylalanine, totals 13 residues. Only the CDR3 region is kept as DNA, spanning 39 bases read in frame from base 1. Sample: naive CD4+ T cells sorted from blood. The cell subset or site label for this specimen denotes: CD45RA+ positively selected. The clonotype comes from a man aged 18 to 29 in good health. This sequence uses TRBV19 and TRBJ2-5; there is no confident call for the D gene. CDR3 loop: CASGKRNQETQYF. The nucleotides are TGTGCCAGCGGTAAGAGGAATCAAGAGACCCAGTACTTC.